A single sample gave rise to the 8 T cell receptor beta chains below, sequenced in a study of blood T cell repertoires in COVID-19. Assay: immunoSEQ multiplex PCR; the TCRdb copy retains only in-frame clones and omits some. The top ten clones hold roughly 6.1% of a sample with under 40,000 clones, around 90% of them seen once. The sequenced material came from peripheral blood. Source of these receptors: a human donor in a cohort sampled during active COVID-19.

CDR3 in DNA: TGTGCCAGCAGTGTCGACAGGTACAATCAGCCCCAGCATTTT. It specifies CASSVDRYNQPQHF. This chain links TRBV28 with TRBJ1-5, with TRBD1 as a possible D gene (6 bases). The CDR3 has 14 amino acids. From germline, CDR1 is MDHEN and CDR2 SYDVKM. V dropped 5 bases and J dropped 3 bases, with 11 bases sitting between them.

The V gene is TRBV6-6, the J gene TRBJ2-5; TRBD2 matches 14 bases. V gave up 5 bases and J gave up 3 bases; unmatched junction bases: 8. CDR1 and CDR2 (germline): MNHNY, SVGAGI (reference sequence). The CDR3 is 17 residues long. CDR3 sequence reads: CASSPGTSGSVKETQYF. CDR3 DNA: TGTGCCAGCAGTCCCGGGACTAGCGGGAGTGTGAAAGAGACCCAGTACTTC.

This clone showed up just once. CDR3 region: CASSLGLNEQFF. The CDR3 nucleotides read TGTGCCAGCAGCTTGGGACTAAATGAGCAGTTCTTC. The rearrangement uses TRBV5-4 and TRBJ2-1; tentative D call: TRBD2 (5 bases). CDR3 size: 12 residues. Trimming took 0 bases from V and 7 from J, leaving 5 bases between them. Germline CDR1 is SGHNT and CDR2 is YYREEE (reference sequence).

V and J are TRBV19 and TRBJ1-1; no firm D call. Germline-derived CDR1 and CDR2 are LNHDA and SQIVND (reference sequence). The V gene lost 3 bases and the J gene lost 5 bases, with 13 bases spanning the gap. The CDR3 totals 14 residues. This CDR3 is CASSMRAEGTEAFF. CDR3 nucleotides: TGTGCCAGTAGTATGAGGGCCGAGGGAACTGAAGCTTTCTTT.

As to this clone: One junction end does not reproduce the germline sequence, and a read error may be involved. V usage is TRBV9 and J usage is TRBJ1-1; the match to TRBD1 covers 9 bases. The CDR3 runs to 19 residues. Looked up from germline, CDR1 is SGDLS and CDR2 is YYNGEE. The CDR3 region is CASSGGLKDRGVSNSEAFF. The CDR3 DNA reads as TGTGCCAGCAGCGGTGGACTTAAGGACAGGGGCGTATCGAACTCTGAAGCTTTCTTT.

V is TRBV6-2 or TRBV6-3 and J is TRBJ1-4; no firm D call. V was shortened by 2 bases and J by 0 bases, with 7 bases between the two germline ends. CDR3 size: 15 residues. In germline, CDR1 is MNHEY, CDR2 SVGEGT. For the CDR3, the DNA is TGTGCCAGCAGTTACGCGGTTGCAACTAATGAAAAACTGTTTTTT. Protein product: CASSYAVATNEKLFF.

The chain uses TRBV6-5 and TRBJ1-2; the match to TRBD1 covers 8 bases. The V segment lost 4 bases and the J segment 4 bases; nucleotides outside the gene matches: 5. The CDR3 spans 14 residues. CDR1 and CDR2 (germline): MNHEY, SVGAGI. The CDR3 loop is CASSFGQGFYGYTF. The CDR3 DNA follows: TGTGCCAGCAGTTTTGGACAGGGCTTCTATGGCTACACCTTC.

CDR3 residues: CASSYGGSGQPQHF. For the CDR3, the DNA is TGTGCCAGCAGTTACGGGGGGAGTGGTCAGCCCCAGCATTTT. The chain has TRBV6-2 or TRBV6-3 and TRBJ1-5, with D maybe TRBD1 (5 bases). Trimming left V 2 bases short and J 6 bases short, with 11 bases between. CDR3 length equals 14 residues. Germline-derived CDR1 and CDR2 are MNHEY and SVGEGT.